Sequencing of this TCR beta chain was carried out in a study of T cells after yellow fever vaccination. Notes on the study in general: The booster response re-showed most primary clones: approximately 97% CD4, more than 80% CD8.

Germline V gene lookup returns CDR1 MDHEN and CDR2 SYDVKM. The CDR3 length is 15 residues. The V gene lost 7 bases and the J gene lost 0 bases, with 15 bases spanning the gap. The study made its TCR cDNA through 5'RACE template switching. That step introduced a universal primer site along with UMIs. TCRdb re-called the 5' RACE reads with MiXCR, one entry per CDR3 protein. Of just under 600,000 distinct CDR3 sequences in the sample, about 13% were seen once. This clonotype was counted a few times. Its antigen is undetermined. The specimen was PBMCs, collected on the day of the yellow fever booster vaccination. The V gene is TRBV28, the J gene TRBJ1-2, with a possible D match to TRBD1 (6 bases). This TCR derives from a man aged 25-45 years who received the YFV17D yellow fever vaccine. CDR3 amino acids: CASKGTTRANYGYTF. CDR3 coding DNA: TGTGCCAGCAAAGGGACAACTCGAGCTAACTATGGCTACACCTTC.